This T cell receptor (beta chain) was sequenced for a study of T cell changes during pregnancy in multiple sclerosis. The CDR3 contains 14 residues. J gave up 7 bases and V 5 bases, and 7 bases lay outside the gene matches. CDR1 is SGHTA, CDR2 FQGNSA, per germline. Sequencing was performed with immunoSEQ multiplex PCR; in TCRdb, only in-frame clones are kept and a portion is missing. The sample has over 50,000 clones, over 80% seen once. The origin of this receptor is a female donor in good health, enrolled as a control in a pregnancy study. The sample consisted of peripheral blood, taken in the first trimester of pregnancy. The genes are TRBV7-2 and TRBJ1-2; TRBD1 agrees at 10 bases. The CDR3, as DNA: TGTGCCAGCAGCACAAGACAGGGGGCGCGTGGCTACACCTTC. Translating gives CASSTRQGARGYTF.